This passage covers 20 T cell receptor beta chains from one sample sequenced in a study of cytomegalovirus exposure and HLA in healthy donors. TCRdb's table, derived via immunoSEQ multiplex PCR, lists solely in-frame clones and lacks some. The sample consists of 80,000 to 100,000 clones, roughly 87% of them appearing once. The specimen sequenced was PBMCs. These receptors all stem from a woman aged 25 to 39 in good health and CMV-seronegative.

V and J are TRBV6-5 and TRBJ2-3, with 7 bases aligning to TRBD2. The CDR3 sequence is 15 residues long. V shed 5 bases, J shed 1 base, and the junction held 6 bases outside the gene matches. Germline V lookup: CDR1 MNHEY, CDR2 SVGAGI. CDR3 sequence (DNA): TGTGCCAGCAGTCCGCTGGCGGGAGGCACAGATACGCAGTATTTT. Protein product: CASSPLAGGTDTQYF.

The chain couples TRBV2 to TRBJ1-5, with 10 bases identical to TRBD1. This CDR3 comprises 12 residues. Germline V gene data show CDR1 as SNHLY and CDR2 as FYNNEI. After removal of 3 bases from V and 16 bases from J, the junction contained 6 bases not matched to a gene. This CDR3 reads CASSEVGTGEHF. DNA of the CDR3: TGTGCCAGCAGTGAGGTGGGGACAGGGGAACATTTT.

The chain is built from TRBV7-3 and TRBJ2-1, with 8 bases aligning to TRBD2. CDR3 length: 17 amino acids. Germline loops: CDR1 SGHTA, CDR2 FQGTGA. V shed 4 bases, J shed 0 bases, and the junction held 8 bases outside the gene matches. In DNA form, the CDR3 reads TGTGCCAGCAGCTGGCCCAAGCGGGGGATCTCCTACAATGAGCAGTTCTTC. Residues: CASSWPKRGISYNEQFF.

This chain joins TRBV10-3 and TRBJ1-2; TRBD1 aligns across 12 bases. The V gene's germline CDR1 is ENHRY and CDR2 SYGVKD. Germline trimming cut 8 bases from V and 8 bases from J; bases unmatched to any gene: 9. CDR3 length equals 14 residues. CDR3 in amino acids: CAIGDRGRVWGYTF. The CDR3 region has the DNA TGTGCCATCGGGGACAGGGGGCGCGTCTGGGGCTACACCTTC.

The genes are TRBV7-2 and TRBJ1-5; no definite D call. Germline CDR1 and CDR2: SGHTA and FQGNSA. The CDR3 is 14 residues long. V shed 0 bases and J shed 7 bases, with 10 bases lying between them. DNA for the CDR3: TGTGCCAGCAGCTTAGCAGGTTCGGGGCAGCCCCAGCATTTT. Its translation: CASSLAGSGQPQHF.

The chain recombines TRBV2 with TRBJ2-3; TRBD2 matches at 11 bases. The germline V gene has CDR1 SNHLY and CDR2 FYNNEI. CDR3 length: 15 residues. V was clipped by 3 bases and J by 6 bases; unmatched bases: 5. In DNA, the CDR3 is TGTGCCAGCAGTGATATAGCGGGAGGGTGGGATACGCAGTATTTT. Translating gives CASSDIAGGWDTQYF.

The CDR3 here is CASSAYSGAQETQYF. CDR3 in DNA: TGTGCCAGCAGCGCTTATAGCGGGGCCCAAGAGACCCAGTACTTC. The rearrangement joins TRBV9 to TRBJ2-5; 8 bases are shared with TRBD2. Trimming took 3 bases from V and 1 from J; bases not matched to a gene: 5. The CDR3 length is 15 residues. In germline, CDR1 is SGDLS, CDR2 YYNGEE.

CDR3 in amino acids: CASSMAGAPTDTQYF. In DNA form, the CDR3 reads TGTGCCAGCAGTATGGCAGGGGCCCCCACAGATACGCAGTATTTT. The V gene is TRBV6-5, the J gene TRBJ2-3; D possibly corresponds to TRBD1 (6 bases). V lost 5 bases, J lost 2 bases, and 14 bases lay in between. This CDR3 is 15 amino acids long. Germline CDR1 MNHEY, CDR2 SVGAGI.

The chain carries TRBV25-1 and TRBJ2-7, with 8 bases lining up with TRBD2. CDR3 length: 13 residues. Per the germline V gene, CDR1 is MGHDK and CDR2 is SYGVNS. Trimming at V came to 9 bases and at J to 0 bases, leaving 4 bases not matched to a gene. In DNA form, the CDR3 reads TGTGCCAGTTCCGGGACTAGCTCCTACGAGCAGTACTTC. It translates to CASSGTSSYEQYF.

V gene TRBV7-2 combines with J gene TRBJ2-7; weak D call: TRBD2 (6 bases). The germline V gene encodes CDR1 SGHTA and CDR2 FQGNSA. The CDR3 runs 14 residues. The V gene lost 5 bases and the J gene lost 0 bases, with 11 bases spanning the gap. This CDR3 reads CASSAGGSSYEQYF. The DNA of the CDR3 is TGTGCCAGCAGCGCTGGGGGGAGCTCCTACGAGCAGTACTTC.

In nucleotides, the CDR3 is TGTGCCAGCTCACCGGGGCGCCCCAATGAAAAACTGTTTTTT. It translates to CASSPGRPNEKLFF. This rearrangement joins TRBV18 to TRBJ1-4; D might be TRBD1 (5 bases). CDR3 length: 14 residues. Per the germline V gene, CDR1 is KGHSH and CDR2 is LQKENI. V gave up 3 bases and J gave up 5 bases, with 10 bases separating them.

The chain carries TRBV11-1 and TRBJ1-4; 7 bases are shared with TRBD1. CDR3 length: 14 amino acids. Germline trimming cut 5 bases from V and 8 bases from J; bases unmatched to any gene: 8. The germline CDR1 and CDR2 sequences are SGHAT and FQDESV (reference sequence). This CDR3 reads CASSDRQGEEKLFF. The CDR3 DNA follows: TGTGCCAGCAGCGATCGACAGGGAGAAGAAAAACTGTTTTTT.

This clone was picked up many times. The chain combines TRBV21-1 with TRBJ1-1. TRBV21-1 is an annotated pseudogene. The CDR3 is made up of 16 amino acids. The CDR3 DNA sequence: TGTGCCAGCAGCGATGGGTACGGGGGAGGGAGGACTGAAGCTTTCTTT. It is translated as CASSDGYGGGRTEAFF.

The chain is built from TRBV2 and TRBJ2-3, with TRBD1 matching 8 bases. In germline, CDR1 is SNHLY, CDR2 FYNNEI. The CDR3 is made up of 14 amino acids. The ends lost 11 bases at V and 0 bases at J; junction bases unmatched: 7. The CDR3 nucleotides are TGTGCCGGCAAGGGACAGGATAGCACAGATACGCAGTATTTT. Translating gives CAGKGQDSTDTQYF. Combining the CDR3 with reference TRBV2 and TRBJ2-3 gives the whole variable domain EPEVTQTPSHQVTQMGQEVILRCVPISNHLYFYWYRQILGQKVEFLVSFYNNEISEKSEIFDDQFSVERPDGSNFTLKIRSTKLEDSAMYFCAGKGQDSTDTQYFGPGTRLTVL.

The chain has TRBV19 and TRBJ1-2; TRBD1 is a possible D gene (5 bases). V was pared by 5 bases and J by 11 bases, with 24 bases between. CDR1 is LNHDA and CDR2 is SQIVND in the germline V gene (reference sequence). CDR3 length equals 15 residues. The CDR3 DNA reads TGTGCCAGTAGTTCAACTTCGGACATCGTAAAGGGGTACACCTTC. Protein sequence: CASSSTSDIVKGYTF.

The gene calls are TRBV7-2 and TRBJ1-5; D not certain. Germline V CDR1 and CDR2: SGHTA, FQGNSA. The CDR3 has 14 amino acids. Trimming stripped 3 bases from V and 4 bases from J, with 10 bases between. CDR3 residues: CASSFRFANQPQHF. In DNA form, the CDR3 reads TGTGCCAGCAGCTTCAGGTTCGCAAATCAGCCCCAGCATTTT.

The rearrangement uses TRBV7-3 and TRBJ1-5; D remains unclear. Trimming took 8 bases from V and 7 from J, leaving 15 bases between them. CDR3 length: 13 residues. Germline V gene lookup returns CDR1 SGHTA and CDR2 FQGTGA. CDR3: CASSLGVGQPQHF. The DNA of the CDR3 is TGTGCCAGCTCACTAGGAGTTGGGCAGCCCCAGCATTTT.

The chain links TRBV11-2 to TRBJ1-1; 9 bases map to TRBD1. V lost 5 bases, J lost 3 bases, and 7 bases stayed unmatched. The germline CDR1 and CDR2 sequences are SGHAT and FQNNGV. The CDR3 has 15 residues. The CDR3 nucleotides read TGTGCCAGCAGCCCATCGGGACAGGGTGACACTGAAGCTTTCTTT. It codes for CASSPSGQGDTEAFF.

The rearrangement joins TRBV7-2 to TRBJ2-1; D gene unclear. The V end lost 1 base, the J end lost 3 bases, and 7 bases lay between the germline ends. CDR1 and CDR2 from the germline V gene are SGHTA and FQGNSA. This CDR3 comprises 14 residues. CDR3 bases: TGTGCCAGCAGCTTAGTTCCACTCTACAATGAGCAGTTCTTC. Protein product: CASSLVPLYNEQFF.

V is TRBV5-1 and J is TRBJ1-6, with a weak D call TRBD1 (6 bases). The CDR3 is made up of 13 amino acids. CDR1 is SGHRS and CDR2 is YFSETQ in the germline V gene. The V end was cut by 4 bases, the J end by 8 bases, with 10 bases between. The CDR3 region has the DNA TGCGCCAGCAGCGTCCACAGGGATTCACCCCTCCACTTT. Its protein product is CASSVHRDSPLHF.